This T cell receptor beta chain was documented in a study of shared clonotypes between healthy human individuals. Across the whole study: Plates per donor: three CD4 naive, three CD4 memory, two CD8 naive, one CD8 memory.

Trimming shortened V by 3 bases and J by 5 bases, and 11 bases separated the two germline ends. Germline V gives CDR1 SGHRS, CDR2 YFSETQ. The CDR3 is 14 residues long. The assay ran at deep level. The table came from immunoSEQ multiplex PCR; TCRdb's copy has only in-frame clones and leaves some out. The data hold a few million clones, with 85% to 95% observed a single time. Input material: naive CD4+ T cells from PBMCs. Subset indicated: CD45RA+ positively selected. The sequence derives from a man younger than 30 in good health. Some clones in this sample may be carry-over from other donors' samples. J is TRBJ1-4 and V is TRBV5-1; no firm D call. This CDR3 reads CASSSIGRNEKLFF. In DNA form, the CDR3 reads TGCGCCAGCAGCTCTATAGGGCGGAATGAAAAACTGTTTTTT.